This T cell receptor (beta chain) was documented in a study of cytomegalovirus exposure and HLA in healthy donors. Concerning this clone: Other nucleotide sequences from this sample produce the same CDR3.

Both 60 Vbeta primers and 13 Jbeta primers went into the PCR. The protocol was immunoSEQ multiplex PCR, while the TCRdb copy is restricted to in-frame clones and leaves out a portion. The sample yields more than 80,000 clones, less than 70% seen once. From germline, CDR1 is SGHNT and CDR2 YENEEA. The V gene end was trimmed by 2 bases and the J gene end by 1 base; junction bases not matched to a gene: 3. CDR3 length: 16 amino acids. The sequenced sample was PBMCs. This clonotype originated in a human donor in good health. The rearrangement uses TRBV11-3 and TRBJ2-3, with TRBD2 matching 10 bases. The CDR3 loop is CASSLSLAGGTDTQYF. CDR3 in DNA: TGTGCCAGCAGCTTATCTCTAGCGGGGGGCACAGATACGCAGTATTTT.